This T cell receptor beta chain emerged from a study of ipilimumab plus nivolumab after autologous stem cell transplantation. Study at large: Median doses per patient: a few ipilimumab, about 8 nivolumab.

The V and J ends lost 0 bases and 4 bases, in that order; junction bases with no gene match: 5. Per germline, CDR1 SGHDT and CDR2 YYEEEE. The CDR3 consists of 15 residues. Repertoires were generated with immunoSEQ multiplex PCR, while TCRdb's copy carries only in-frame clones and drops some. The sample comprises about 22,000 clones, 70% to 80% of which are singletons, and about 23% rests with the top ten. The genes are TRBV5-6 and TRBJ1-1, with 8 bases lining up with TRBD1. This receptor was obtained from a male donor with diffuse large B-cell lymphoma. Here the sequenced sample was PBMCs, taken in a trial of ipilimumab plus nivolumab as post-transplant consolidation. The CDR3 here is CASSLGQGLGTEAFF. As DNA, the CDR3 is TGTGCCAGCAGCTTGGGACAGGGGCTAGGCACTGAAGCTTTCTTT.